This TCR beta chain was captured by sequencing in a study of glioma-infiltrating T cells after dendritic cell vaccination. Study details: Monocyte-derived dendritic cells, cultured approximately seven days with IL-4 and GM-CSF, were pulsed with autologous tumor lysate.

Time point indicated: after dendritic cell vaccination, including at tumor progression/relapse. None of the glioblastoma patients had an isocitrate dehydrogenase mutation. Blood PBMC samples: pre-vaccination, two weeks post third vaccination, and at tumor progression. The CDR3 consists of 16 residues. The junction had 8 bases not matched to a gene; V was cut back by 4 bases and J by 7 bases. Germline assignment: CDR1 MNHEY and CDR2 SVGAGI. Amplification used 60 V beta primers and 13 J beta primers. The table came from immunoSEQ multiplex PCR; TCRdb's copy has only in-frame clones and leaves some out. The data contain 75,000 to 95,000 clones, over 75% of them singletons.

The input for sequencing was blood, taken after dendritic cell vaccination. The chain combines TRBV6-5 with TRBJ1-6, with 9 bases identical to TRBD1. This receptor was obtained from a human donor with glioblastoma. Here the CDR3 reads CASSSSRDRVNSPLHF. CDR3 bases: TGTGCCAGCAGTTCCTCCCGGGACAGGGTCAATTCACCCCTCCACTTT.